The 4 T cell receptor beta chains given below trace back to one sample, sequenced in a study of blood T cell repertoires in COVID-19. The protocol was immunoSEQ multiplex PCR, while the TCRdb copy is restricted to in-frame clones and leaves out a portion. The sample holds 350,000 to 450,000 clones; roughly 86% are singletons and the top ten take roughly 3.1%. Sequenced input: peripheral blood. The receptors here all came from a human donor in a cohort sampled during active COVID-19.

The rearrangement links TRBV5-1 to TRBJ2-3; TRBD2 agrees at 7 bases. The germline CDR1 and CDR2 sequences are SGHRS and YFSETQ. The V and J ends lost 4 bases and 4 bases, in that order; junction bases with no gene match: 15. The CDR3 is made up of 17 amino acids. In DNA, the CDR3 is TGCGCCAGCAGCAGAGAGGGACTAACCGACCCCCCAGATACGCAGTATTTT. This sequence encodes CASSREGLTDPPDTQYF.

This clone was detected ten times or more. The genes are TRBV9 and TRBJ2-1, with TRBD2 identical over 8 bases. V shed 4 bases and J 12 bases; nucleotides not matched to a gene: 21. Germline-derived CDR1 and CDR2 are SGDLS and YYNGEE. The CDR3 spans 17 residues. CDR3 nucleotide sequence: TGTGCCAGCAGCCCCCGCCCCCTACGGGAGGGGTGGGGTGGGCAGTTCTTC. The encoded protein is CASSPRPLREGWGGQFF.

This clone was counted a single time. This sequence joins TRBV10-1 and TRBJ2-7; the match to TRBD1 covers 8 bases. This CDR3 is 16 amino acids long. V lost 5 bases to trimming and J lost 0 bases; unmatched junction nucleotides: 9. Germline V lookup: CDR1 WNHNN, CDR2 SYGVQD (reference sequence). The CDR3 DNA reads as TGCGCCAGCAGTCCGCGCGGACAGGGAAACTCCTACGAGCAGTACTTC. This codes for CASSPRGQGNSYEQYF.

The chain recombines TRBV5-4 with TRBJ1-1; TRBD1 might be the D (5 bases). V shed 4 bases and J shed 3 bases, with 16 bases lying between them. Germline assignment: CDR1 SGHNT and CDR2 YYREEE (reference sequence). The CDR3 runs to 15 residues. The CDR3 DNA is TGTGCCAGCAGCCCAAGACAGAGTATATACACTGAAGCTTTCTTT. This codes for CASSPRQSIYTEAFF. Supplemented by reference TRBV5-4 and TRBJ1-1, the full variable domain reads ETGVTQSPTHLIKTRGQQVTLRCSSQSGHNTVSWYQQALGQGPQFIFQYYREEENGRGNFPPRFSGLQFPNYSSELNVNALELDDSALYLCASSPRQSIYTEAFFGQGTRLTVV.